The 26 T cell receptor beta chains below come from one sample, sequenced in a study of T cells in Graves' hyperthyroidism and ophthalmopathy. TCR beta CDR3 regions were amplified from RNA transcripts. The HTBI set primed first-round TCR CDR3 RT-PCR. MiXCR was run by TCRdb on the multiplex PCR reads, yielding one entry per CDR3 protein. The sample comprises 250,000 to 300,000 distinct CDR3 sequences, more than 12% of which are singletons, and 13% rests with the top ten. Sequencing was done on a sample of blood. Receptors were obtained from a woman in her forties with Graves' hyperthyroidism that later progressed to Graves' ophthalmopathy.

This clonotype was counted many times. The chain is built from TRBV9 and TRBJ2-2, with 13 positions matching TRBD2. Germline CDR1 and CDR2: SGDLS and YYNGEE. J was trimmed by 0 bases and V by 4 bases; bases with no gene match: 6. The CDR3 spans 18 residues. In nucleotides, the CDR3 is TGTGCCAGCAGCCCAGGGACTAGCGGGACCGCGAACACCGGGGAGCTGTTTTTT. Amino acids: CASSPGTSGTANTGELFF.

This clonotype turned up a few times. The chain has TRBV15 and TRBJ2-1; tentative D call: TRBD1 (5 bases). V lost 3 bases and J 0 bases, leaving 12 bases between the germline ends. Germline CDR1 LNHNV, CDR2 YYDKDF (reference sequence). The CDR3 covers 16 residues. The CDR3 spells CATSSPTALSYNEQFF. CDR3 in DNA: TGTGCCACCAGCAGCCCGACAGCTCTCTCCTACAATGAGCAGTTCTTC. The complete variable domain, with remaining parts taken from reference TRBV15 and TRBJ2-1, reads DAMVIQNPRYQVTQFGKPVTLSCSQTLNHNVMYWYQQKSSQAPKLLFHYYDKDFNNEADTPDNFQSRRPNTSFCFLDIRSPGLGDTAMYLCATSSPTALSYNEQFFGPGTRLTVL.

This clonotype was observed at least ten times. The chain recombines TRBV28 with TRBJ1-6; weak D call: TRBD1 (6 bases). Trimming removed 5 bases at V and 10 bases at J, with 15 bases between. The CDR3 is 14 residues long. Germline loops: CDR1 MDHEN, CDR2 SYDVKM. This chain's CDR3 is CASSQRQGRSPLHF. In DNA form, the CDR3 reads TGTGCCAGCAGTCAGAGGCAGGGGCGATCACCCCTCCACTTT.

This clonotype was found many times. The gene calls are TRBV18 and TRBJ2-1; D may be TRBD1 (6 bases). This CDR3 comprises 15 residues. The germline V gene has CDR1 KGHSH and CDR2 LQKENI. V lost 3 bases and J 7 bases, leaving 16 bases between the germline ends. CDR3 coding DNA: TGTGCCAGCTCACCCCCAGCAGGGGTTGGTAATGAGCAGTTCTTC. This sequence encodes CASSPPAGVGNEQFF.

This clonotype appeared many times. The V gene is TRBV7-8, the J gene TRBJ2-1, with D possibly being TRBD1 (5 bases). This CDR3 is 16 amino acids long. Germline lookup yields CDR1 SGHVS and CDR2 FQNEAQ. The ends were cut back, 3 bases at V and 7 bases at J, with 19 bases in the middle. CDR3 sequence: CASSLIWGHTVNEQFF. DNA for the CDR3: TGTGCCAGCAGCTTGATCTGGGGCCATACCGTAAATGAGCAGTTCTTC.

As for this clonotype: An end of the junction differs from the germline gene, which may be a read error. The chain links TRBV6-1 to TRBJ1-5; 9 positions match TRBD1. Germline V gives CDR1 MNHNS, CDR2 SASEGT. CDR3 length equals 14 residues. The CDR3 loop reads CTSHWTGANQPQHF. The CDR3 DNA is TGTACCAGTCATTGGACAGGGGCCAATCAGCCCCAGCATTTT.

DNA of the CDR3: TGCAGTGCTGAGCGGGGGGTGCTGAACACCGGGGAGCTGTTTTTT. It is translated as CSAERGVLNTGELFF. This chain uses TRBV20-1 with TRBJ2-2, with 9 positions matching TRBD2. J lost 1 base, V lost 5 bases, and 5 bases had no gene match. CDR3 length: 15 amino acids. Germline CDR1 DFQATT, CDR2 SNEGSKA (reference sequence).

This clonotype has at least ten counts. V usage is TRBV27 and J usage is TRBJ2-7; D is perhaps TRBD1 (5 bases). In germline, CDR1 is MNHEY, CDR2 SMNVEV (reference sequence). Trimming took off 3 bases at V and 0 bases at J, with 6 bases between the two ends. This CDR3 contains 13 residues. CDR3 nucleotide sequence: TGTGCCAGCAGTTTGACAGCCTCCTACGAGCAGTACTTC. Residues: CASSLTASYEQYF.

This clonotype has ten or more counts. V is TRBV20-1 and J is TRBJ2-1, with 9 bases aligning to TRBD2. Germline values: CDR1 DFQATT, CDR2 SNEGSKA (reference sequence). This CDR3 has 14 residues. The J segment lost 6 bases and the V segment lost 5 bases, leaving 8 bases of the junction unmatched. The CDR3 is CSAPSGIYGNEQFF. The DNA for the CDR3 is TGCAGTGCTCCTAGCGGGATTTATGGCAATGAGCAGTTCTTC.

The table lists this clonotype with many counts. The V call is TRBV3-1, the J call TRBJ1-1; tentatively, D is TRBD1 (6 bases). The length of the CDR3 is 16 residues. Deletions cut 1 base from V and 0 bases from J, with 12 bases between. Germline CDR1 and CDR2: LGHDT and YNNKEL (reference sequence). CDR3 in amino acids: CASSQGGGQMNTEAFF. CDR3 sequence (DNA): TGTGCCAGCAGCCAAGGAGGGGGTCAGATGAACACTGAAGCTTTCTTT.

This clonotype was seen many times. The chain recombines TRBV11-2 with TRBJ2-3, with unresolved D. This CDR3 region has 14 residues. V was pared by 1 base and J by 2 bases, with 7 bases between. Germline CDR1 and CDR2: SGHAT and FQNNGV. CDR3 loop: CASSLVLFTDTQYF. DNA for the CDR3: TGTGCCAGCAGCTTAGTTTTATTCACAGATACGCAGTATTTT.

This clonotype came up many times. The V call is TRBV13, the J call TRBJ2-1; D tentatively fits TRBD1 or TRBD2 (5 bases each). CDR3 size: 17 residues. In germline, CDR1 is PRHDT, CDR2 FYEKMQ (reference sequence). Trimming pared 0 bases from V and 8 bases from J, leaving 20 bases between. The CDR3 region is CASSLGRWGRSADEQFF. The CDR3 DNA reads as TGTGCCAGCAGCTTAGGACGTTGGGGACGCAGTGCCGATGAGCAGTTCTTC.

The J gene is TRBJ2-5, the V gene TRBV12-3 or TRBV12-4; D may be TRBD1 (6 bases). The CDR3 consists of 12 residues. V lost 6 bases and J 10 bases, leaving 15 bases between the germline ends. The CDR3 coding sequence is TGTGCCAGCAGCCGGGACACCGGCGGCCAGTACTTC. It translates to CASSRDTGGQYF.

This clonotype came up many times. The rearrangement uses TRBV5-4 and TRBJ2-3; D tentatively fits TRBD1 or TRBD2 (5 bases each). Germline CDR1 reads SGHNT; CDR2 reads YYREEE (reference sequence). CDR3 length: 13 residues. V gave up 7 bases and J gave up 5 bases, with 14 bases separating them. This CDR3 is CASHLGELDTQYF. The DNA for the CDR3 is TGTGCCAGCCACTTGGGGGAGCTAGATACGCAGTATTTT.

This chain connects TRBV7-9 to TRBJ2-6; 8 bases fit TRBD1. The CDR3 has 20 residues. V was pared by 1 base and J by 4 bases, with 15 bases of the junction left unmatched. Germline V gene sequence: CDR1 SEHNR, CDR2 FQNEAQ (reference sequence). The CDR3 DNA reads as TGTGCCAGCAGCTTAGGAGCCAGGGGGCTTAGGCTACCGGGGGCCAACGTCCTGACTTTC. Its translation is CASSLGARGLRLPGANVLTF.

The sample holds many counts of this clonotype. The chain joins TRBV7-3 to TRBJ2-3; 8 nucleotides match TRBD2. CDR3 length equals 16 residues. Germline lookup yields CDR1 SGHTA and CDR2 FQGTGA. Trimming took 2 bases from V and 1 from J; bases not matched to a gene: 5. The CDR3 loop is CASSLYPAGGTDTQYF. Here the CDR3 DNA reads TGTGCCAGCAGCTTATACCCAGCGGGGGGCACAGATACGCAGTATTTT.

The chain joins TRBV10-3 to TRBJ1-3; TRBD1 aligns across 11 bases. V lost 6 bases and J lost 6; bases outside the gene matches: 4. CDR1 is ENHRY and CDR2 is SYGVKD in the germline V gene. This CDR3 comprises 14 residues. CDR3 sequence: CAIRGTGGQNTIYF. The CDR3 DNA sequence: TGTGCCATCAGGGGGACAGGGGGTCAAAACACCATATATTTT.

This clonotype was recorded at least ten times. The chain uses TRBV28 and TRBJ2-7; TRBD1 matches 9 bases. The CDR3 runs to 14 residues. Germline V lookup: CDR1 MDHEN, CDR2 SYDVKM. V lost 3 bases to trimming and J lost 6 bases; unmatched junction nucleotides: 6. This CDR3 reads CASSLGQGPFEQYF. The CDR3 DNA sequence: TGTGCCAGCAGTTTGGGACAGGGTCCCTTCGAGCAGTACTTC.

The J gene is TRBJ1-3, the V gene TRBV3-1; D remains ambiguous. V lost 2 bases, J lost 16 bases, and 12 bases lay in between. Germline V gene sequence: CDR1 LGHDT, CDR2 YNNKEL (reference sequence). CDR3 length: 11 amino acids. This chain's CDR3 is CASSQFREAYF. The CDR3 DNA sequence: TGTGCCAGCAGCCAATTCCGGGAGGCCTATTTT.

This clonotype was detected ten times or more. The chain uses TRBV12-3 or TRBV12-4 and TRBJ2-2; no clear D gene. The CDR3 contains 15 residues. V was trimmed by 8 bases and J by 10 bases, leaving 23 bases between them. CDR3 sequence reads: CASYSDSKGSVELFF. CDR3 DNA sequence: TGTGCCAGCTATAGTGATAGCAAGGGATCCGTGGAGCTGTTTTTT.

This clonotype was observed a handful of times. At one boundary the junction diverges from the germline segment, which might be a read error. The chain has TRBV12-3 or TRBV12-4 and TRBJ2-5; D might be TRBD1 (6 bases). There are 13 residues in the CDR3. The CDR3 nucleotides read TGTGCCAGCAGTTTTTGGACAGAAGAGACCCAGGACTTC. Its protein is CASSFWTEETQDF.

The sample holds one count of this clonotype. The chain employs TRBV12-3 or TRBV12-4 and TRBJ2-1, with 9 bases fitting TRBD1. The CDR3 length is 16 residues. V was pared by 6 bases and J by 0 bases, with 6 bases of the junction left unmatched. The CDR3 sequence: CASRPGQGISYNEQFF. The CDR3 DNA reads TGTGCCAGCAGGCCGGGACAGGGAATCTCCTACAATGAGCAGTTCTTC.

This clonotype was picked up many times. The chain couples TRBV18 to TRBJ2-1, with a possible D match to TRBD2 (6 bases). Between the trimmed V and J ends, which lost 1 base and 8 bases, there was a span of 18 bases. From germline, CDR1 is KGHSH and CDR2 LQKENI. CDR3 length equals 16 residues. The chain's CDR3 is CASSPRAGSTSDEQFF. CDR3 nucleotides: TGTGCCAGCTCACCACGGGCGGGGTCCACCAGCGATGAGCAGTTCTTC.

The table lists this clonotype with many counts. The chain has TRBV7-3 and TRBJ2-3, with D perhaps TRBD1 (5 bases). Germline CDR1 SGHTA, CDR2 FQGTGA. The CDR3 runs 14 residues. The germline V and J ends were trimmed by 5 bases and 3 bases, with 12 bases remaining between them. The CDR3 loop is CASSLGVFTDTQYF. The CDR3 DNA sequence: TGTGCCAGCAGCCTAGGGGTTTTTACAGATACGCAGTATTTT.

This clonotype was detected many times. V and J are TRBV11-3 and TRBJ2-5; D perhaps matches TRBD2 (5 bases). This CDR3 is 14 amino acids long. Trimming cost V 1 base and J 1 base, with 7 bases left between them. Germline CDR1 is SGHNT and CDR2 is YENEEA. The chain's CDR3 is CASSLGGAQETQYF. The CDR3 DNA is TGTGCCAGCAGCTTAGGGGGAGCCCAAGAGACCCAGTACTTC.

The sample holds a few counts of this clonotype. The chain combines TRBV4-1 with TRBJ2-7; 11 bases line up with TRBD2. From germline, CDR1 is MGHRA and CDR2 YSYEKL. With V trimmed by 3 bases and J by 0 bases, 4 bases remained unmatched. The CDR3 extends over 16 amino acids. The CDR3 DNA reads TGCGCCAGCAGCCACGCTACTAGCGGGAGCTCCTACGAGCAGTACTTC. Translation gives CASSHATSGSSYEQYF.